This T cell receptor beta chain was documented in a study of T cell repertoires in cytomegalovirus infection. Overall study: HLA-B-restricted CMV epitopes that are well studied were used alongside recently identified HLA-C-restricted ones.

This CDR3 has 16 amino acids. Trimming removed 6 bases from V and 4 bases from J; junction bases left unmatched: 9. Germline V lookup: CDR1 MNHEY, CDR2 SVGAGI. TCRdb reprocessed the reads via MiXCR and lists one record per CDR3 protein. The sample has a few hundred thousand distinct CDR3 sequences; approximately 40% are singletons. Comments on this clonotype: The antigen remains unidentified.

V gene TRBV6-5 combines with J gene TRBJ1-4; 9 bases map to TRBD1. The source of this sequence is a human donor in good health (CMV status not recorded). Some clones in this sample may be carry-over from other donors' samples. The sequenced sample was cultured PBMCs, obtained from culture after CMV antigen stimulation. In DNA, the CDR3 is TGTGCCAGCAGCGACTATTGGGACAGGGTTAATGAAAAACTGTTTTTT. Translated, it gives CASSDYWDRVNEKLFF.